What follows describes a single T cell receptor (beta chain). This record belongs to a study of early T cells in non-severe SARS-CoV-2 infection. This CDR3 has 14 amino acids. CDR1 LGHNT and CDR2 FRNRAP come from the germline V gene. Trimming took 6 bases from V and 7 from J; bases not matched to a gene: 9. TCRdb re-called the 5' RACE reads with MiXCR, one entry per CDR3 protein. The sample holds 68,000 or so distinct CDR3 sequences, 12% seen once. V and J are TRBV12-5 and TRBJ2-1; 7 bases line up with TRBD1. The clonotype originates from an adult who was a healthcare worker with PCR-confirmed SARS-CoV-2 infection or an uninfected control (not recorded which). Sequencing was performed on whole blood. The CDR3 DNA follows: TGTGCTAGTGGGAGGGGGCCTCTCAGTAATGAGCAGTTCTTC. This translates into CASGRGPLSNEQFF.